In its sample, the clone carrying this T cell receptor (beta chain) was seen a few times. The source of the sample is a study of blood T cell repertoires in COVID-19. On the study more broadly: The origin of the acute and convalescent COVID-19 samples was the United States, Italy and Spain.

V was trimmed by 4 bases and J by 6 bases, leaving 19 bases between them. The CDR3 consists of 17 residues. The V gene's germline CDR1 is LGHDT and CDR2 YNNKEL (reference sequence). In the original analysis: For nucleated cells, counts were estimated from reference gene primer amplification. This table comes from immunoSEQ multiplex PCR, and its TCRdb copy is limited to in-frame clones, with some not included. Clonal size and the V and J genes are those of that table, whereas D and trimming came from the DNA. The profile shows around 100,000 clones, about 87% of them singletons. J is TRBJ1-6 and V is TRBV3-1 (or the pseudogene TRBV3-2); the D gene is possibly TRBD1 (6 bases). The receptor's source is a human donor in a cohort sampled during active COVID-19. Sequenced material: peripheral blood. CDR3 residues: CASSRQSTGTTNSPLHF. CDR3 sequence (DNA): TGTGCCAGCAGCCGACAGTCGACAGGCACCACTAATTCACCCCTCCACTTT.